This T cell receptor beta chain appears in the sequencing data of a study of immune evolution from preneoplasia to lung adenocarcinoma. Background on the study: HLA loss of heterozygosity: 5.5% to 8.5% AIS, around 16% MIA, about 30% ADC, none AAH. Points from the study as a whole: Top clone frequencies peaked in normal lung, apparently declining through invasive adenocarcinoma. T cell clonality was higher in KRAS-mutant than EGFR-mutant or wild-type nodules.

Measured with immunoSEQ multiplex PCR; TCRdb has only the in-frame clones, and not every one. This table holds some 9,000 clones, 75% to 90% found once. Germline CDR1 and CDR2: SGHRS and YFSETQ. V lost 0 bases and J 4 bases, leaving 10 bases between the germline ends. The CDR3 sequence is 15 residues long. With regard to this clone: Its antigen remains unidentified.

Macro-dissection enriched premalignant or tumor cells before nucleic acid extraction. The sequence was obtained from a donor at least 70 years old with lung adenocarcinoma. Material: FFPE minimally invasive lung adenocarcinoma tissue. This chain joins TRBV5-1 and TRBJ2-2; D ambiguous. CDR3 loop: CASSLGNLGTGELFF. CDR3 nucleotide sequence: TGCGCCAGCAGCTTGGGGAATCTTGGCACCGGGGAGCTGTTTTTT.